Presented here are 19 T cell receptor beta chains from one specimen sequenced in a study of blood T cell repertoires in COVID-19. Clones were sequenced by immunoSEQ multiplex PCR, and TCRdb holds only the in-frame ones, with some missing. Here the sample spans 150,000 to 200,000 clones, 60% to 80% being singletons. The sample comprised peripheral blood. These receptors all stem from a man in his 70s with acute or convalescent COVID-19.

The rearrangement uses TRBV15 and TRBJ1-1; D uncertain. Germline V gene data show CDR1 as LNHNV and CDR2 as YYDKDF (reference sequence). The CDR3 extends over 14 amino acids. V dropped 5 bases and J dropped 1 base, with 11 bases sitting between them. The CDR3 bases are TGTGCCACCAGCCGAGGACTGCAGAACACTGAAGCTTTCTTT. It codes for CATSRGLQNTEAFF.

V gene TRBV19 combines with J gene TRBJ1-1; possibly TRBD1 for D (5 bases). The CDR3 extends over 12 amino acids. The V gene lost 7 bases and the J gene lost 1 base, with 7 bases spanning the gap. Germline loops: CDR1 LNHDA, CDR2 SQIVND (reference sequence). CDR3 DNA: TGTGCCAGTACAGGGTGGAACACTGAAGCTTTCTTT. It codes for CASTGWNTEAFF.

The chain is built from TRBV19 and TRBJ1-5; D is undetermined. Trimming took off 3 bases at V and 5 bases at J, with 11 bases between the two ends. CDR3 length equals 14 residues. Germline-derived CDR1 and CDR2 are LNHDA and SQIVND (reference sequence). In DNA, the CDR3 is TGTGCCAGTAGTATCGGGGAGTATTATCAGCCCCAGCATTTT. This translates into CASSIGEYYQPQHF. The full variable domain, rest sourced from reference TRBV19 and TRBJ1-5, is DGGITQSPKYLFRKEGQNVTLSCEQNLNHDAMYWYRQDPGQGLRLIYYSQIVNDFQKGDIAEGYSVSREKKESFPLTVTSAQKNPTAFYLCASSIGEYYQPQHFGDGTRLSIL.

V gene TRBV7-9 combines with J gene TRBJ1-2, with a weak D call TRBD1 (5 bases). Germline V CDR1 and CDR2: SEHNR, FQNEAQ (reference sequence). The CDR3 runs 14 residues. Trimming took off 5 bases at V and 4 bases at J, with 14 bases between the two ends. The CDR3 region has the DNA TGTGCCAGCAGCCCGAGTGGGGGGTTCTATGGCTACACCTTC. This encodes CASSPSGGFYGYTF.

This chain links TRBV5-1 with TRBJ2-2, with D maybe TRBD1 (5 bases). V was cut by 3 bases and J by 0 bases, with 9 bases left in between. Germline V gene lookup returns CDR1 SGHRS and CDR2 YFSETQ. CDR3 size: 15 residues. CDR3 in amino acids: CASSWTLANTGELFF. The CDR3 nucleotides are TGCGCCAGCAGCTGGACACTCGCGAACACCGGGGAGCTGTTTTTT.

V gene TRBV7-2 combines with J gene TRBJ2-7; possible D gene TRBD2, 6 bases. CDR3 size: 14 residues. Per the germline V gene, CDR1 is SGHTA and CDR2 is FQGNSA. Trimming stripped 5 bases from V and 7 bases from J, with 18 bases between. This CDR3 is CASSPFNTAGEQYF. DNA for the CDR3: TGTGCCAGCAGCCCCTTCAACACGGCGGGAGAGCAGTACTTC. Drawing the rest from reference TRBV7-2 and TRBJ2-7, the complete variable domain is GAGVSQSPSNKVTEKGKDVELRCDPISGHTALYWYRQSLGQGLEFLIYFQGNSAPDKSGLPSDRFSAERTGGSVSTLTIQRTQQEDSAVYLCASSPFNTAGEQYFGPGTRLTVT.

The gene calls are TRBV5-4 and TRBJ2-5, with 10 bases aligning to TRBD1. V shed 4 bases and J 5 bases; nucleotides not matched to a gene: 8. CDR3 length equals 15 residues. Per germline, CDR1 SGHNT and CDR2 YYREEE (reference sequence). CDR3 protein: CASSARDRGPETQYF. CDR3 nucleotides: TGTGCCAGCAGCGCCCGGGACAGGGGACCGGAGACCCAGTACTTC.

In DNA form, the CDR3 reads TGTGCCAGCAGCGTAGATGGGGCCACCTACGAGCAGTACTTC. This encodes CASSVDGATYEQYF. The V and J genes are TRBV9 and TRBJ2-7; possible D gene TRBD1, 5 bases. Germline CDR1 SGDLS, CDR2 YYNGEE. Trimming removed 0 bases from V and 2 bases from J, with 9 bases in between. The CDR3 contains 14 residues.

The gene calls are TRBV29-1 and TRBJ2-3; no reliable D call. CDR3 length: 12 amino acids. From germline, CDR1 is SQVTM and CDR2 ANQGSEA. The V end lost 3 bases, the J end lost 4 bases, and 8 bases lay between the germline ends. Written as DNA, the CDR3 is TGCAGCGTTGACTCGGTTTCAGATACGCAGTATTTT. It encodes CSVDSVSDTQYF.

This clone was detected a few times. The rearrangement links TRBV4-1 to TRBJ2-2; unclear D gene. The CDR3 is made up of 15 amino acids. The V end was cut by 0 bases, the J end by 2 bases, with 7 bases between. Germline CDR1 reads MGHRA; CDR2 reads YSYEKL. CDR3 amino acids: CASSQETLNTGELFF. For the CDR3, the DNA is TGCGCCAGCAGCCAAGAGACTCTTAACACCGGGGAGCTGTTTTTT.

V is TRBV3-1 (or the pseudogene TRBV3-2) and J is TRBJ1-4; tentatively, D is TRBD1 (6 bases). V lost 3 bases to trimming and J lost 0 bases, with 11 bases between them. The length of the CDR3 is 16 residues. Germline V gene sequence: CDR1 LGHDT, CDR2 YNNKEL (reference sequence). The CDR3 sequence: CASSQGTGPTNEKLFF. As DNA, the CDR3 is TGTGCCAGCAGCCAGGGAACAGGGCCAACTAATGAAAAACTGTTTTTT.

The chain recombines TRBV15 with TRBJ1-1; TRBD1 matches 9 bases. The V gene's germline CDR1 is LNHNV and CDR2 YYDKDF (reference sequence). The CDR3 totals 14 residues. After removal of 3 bases from V and 1 base from J, the junction contained 0 bases not matched to a gene. CDR3 coding DNA: TGTGCCACCAGCAGGGGACAGGGGAACACTGAAGCTTTCTTT. Encoded protein: CATSRGQGNTEAFF.

This clone was seen once. This chain links TRBV24-1 with TRBJ2-5; a weak D match, TRBD1 (6 bases). Trimming removed 4 bases from V and 5 bases from J, with 13 bases in between. The CDR3 runs to 14 residues. Germline V gene sequence: CDR1 KGHDR, CDR2 SFDVKD. The CDR3 region has the DNA TGTGCCACCAGTGAGGCAGGGGATCACGAGACCCAGTACTTC. Amino acids: CATSEAGDHETQYF.

The CDR3 DNA reads TGTGCCAGCAGCCCCCCGGAGGGTTTGATAGGAGAGACCCAGTACTTC. Its protein is CASSPPEGLIGETQYF. The chain carries TRBV7-6 and TRBJ2-5; possibly TRBD2 for D (6 bases). The CDR3 totals 16 residues. Germline CDR1 SGHVS, CDR2 FNYEAQ. Trimming left V 5 bases short and J 4 bases short, with 20 bases between.

The V gene is TRBV5-1, the J gene TRBJ1-5; 7 nucleotides line up with TRBD1. This CDR3 region has 16 residues. Trimming at V came to 4 bases and at J to 0 bases, leaving 7 bases not matched to a gene. Germline V gene data show CDR1 as SGHRS and CDR2 as YFSETQ. Here the CDR3 DNA reads TGCGCCAGCAGCCCAGGACAGGCTTATAGCAATCAGCCCCAGCATTTT. Amino acids: CASSPGQAYSNQPQHF.

V is TRBV4-2 and J is TRBJ2-2; the D gene is possibly TRBD1 (5 bases). The CDR3 is 18 amino acids. Germline loops: CDR1 LGHNA, CDR2 YNFKEQ. Trimming cost V 0 bases and J 3 bases, with 17 bases left between them. DNA for the CDR3: TGTGCCAGCAGCCAAGATTATCCAGGGTCTGGGGACACCGGGGAGCTGTTTTTT. This codes for CASSQDYPGSGDTGELFF.

The V gene is TRBV7-9, the J gene TRBJ2-2, with 10 bases aligning to TRBD1. Germline V CDR1 and CDR2: SEHNR, FQNEAQ (reference sequence). The J segment lost 7 bases and the V segment lost 8 bases, leaving 13 bases of the junction unmatched. The CDR3 has 16 residues. The CDR3 DNA follows: TGTGCCAGCCATCTCCGACAGGGGGCGCAAGGCGGGGAGCTGTTTTTT. Translated: CASHLRQGAQGGELFF. Full variable domain (missing parts from reference TRBV7-9 and TRBJ2-2): DTGVSQNPRHKITKRGQNVTFRCDPISEHNRLYWYRQTLGQGPEFLTYFQNEAQLEKSRLLSDRFSAERPKGSFSTLEIQRTEQGDSAMYLCASHLRQGAQGGELFFGEGSRLTVL.

V usage is TRBV29-1 and J usage is TRBJ1-5; D is ambiguous. This CDR3 comprises 12 residues. Trimming took off 6 bases at V and 0 bases at J, with 6 bases between the two ends. Per the germline V gene, CDR1 is SQVTM and CDR2 is ANQGSEA. In DNA form, the CDR3 reads TGCAGCGTGGAGAGTAGCAATCAGCCCCAGCATTTT. This translates into CSVESSNQPQHF.

This sequence joins TRBV7-2 and TRBJ1-5; D not resolved. CDR3 size: 15 residues. The V gene lost 1 base and the J gene lost 0 bases, with 7 bases spanning the gap. Germline loops: CDR1 SGHTA, CDR2 FQGNSA. CDR3 nucleotide sequence: TGTGCCAGCAGCTTAGAGCTGTCTAGCAATCAGCCCCAGCATTTT. It is translated as CASSLELSSNQPQHF.